This T cell receptor beta chain was sequenced in a study of a mutant IDH1 vaccine in newly diagnosed glioma (dated by TCRdb to 2020 to 2023). Some background on the complete study: Patients received eight vaccinations in weeks 1, 3, 5, 7, 11, 15, 19 and 23, corresponding to visits V03 through V10. Vaccination was initiated 4-6 weeks after radiotherapy alone, or concurrently with temozolomide cycles in the chemotherapy-containing groups. Of the 25 to 40 treated patients, around 60% were male and 37.5% were female, and the mean age was 40.4 years. Prior to enrollment, patients had been given standard therapy consisting of radiotherapy alone, temozolomide alone, or radiochemotherapy with temozolomide, with the combination given to most patients. Peripheral blood was collected at six visits: V03 (baseline), V05, V07, V10, V12 and V13. Longitudinal TCRB deep sequencing was performed for roughly 24 treated patients wherever samples were available for exploratory analyses.

Comment on this clone: Its specific antigen is unknown. Base-call qualities are not available, and no considerably larger clone is one nucleotide away.

Broader findings and caveats from the paper: The authors noted that analyses of patient blood samples could not be reproduced because of sample limitations. Availability determined which PBMC samples were chosen for TCRB deep sequencing. Pseudoprogression seemed to be unrelated to changes in the top peripheral T cell clonotypes found by TCRB sequencing. Immune responses induced by the vaccine were seen in over 90% of patients across multiple MHC alleles.

Based on the germline V gene, the CDR1 and CDR2 sequences are MNHNS and SASEGT. Trimming at the junction amounts to 2 bases on V and 7 bases on J, and the germline ends lie 15 bases apart. The CDR3 sequence holds 15 residues, the cysteine and phenylalanine included. The DNA shown is the 45-base CDR3, in frame from base 1. According to the study, the label for this sample's time point signals: week 23, last vaccination. Each vaccine dose was 300 ug of a 20-mer mutant IDH1 peptide in Montanide, given subcutaneously with topical imiquimod. Donors had newly diagnosed WHO grade 3 or 4 IDH1-mutant astrocytomas with loss of nuclear ATRX. The samples were drawn from NOA16, a multicentre, single-arm, open-label phase I trial in Germany that tested a mutant IDH1 peptide vaccine in humans for the first time. Genomic DNA for TCRB sequencing was isolated from EDTA blood with the DNeasy Blood and Tissue Kit. To prepare the library, the immunoSEQ multiplex PCR assay was applied. Rearranged TCR beta chain sequences were amplified using the hsTCRB Kit according to the manufacturer's protocol. An Illumina MiSeq was used to sequence the TCRB libraries. The authors' analysis ran thus. Demultiplexing, trimming and gene mapping were performed with the kit vendor's proprietary platform. TCRdb carries this immuneACCESS record with in-frame sequences only. Its versions omit some clonotypes, under half of them owing to an unresolved V gene in the studies checked, with the rest unexplained. Clonal size and the V and J genes are those of that table, whereas D and trimming came from the DNA. This sample lists 50,000 to 70,000 clones; approximately 87% were detected once. Of the sample, about 14% falls within the top ten clones.

The chain is made from TRBV6-1 and TRBJ2-4, and possibly TRBD2, on 6 matching bases. The sequence was collected from a young man with glioma. Sequences were derived from PBMCs, sampled from a glioma patient whose treatment included an IDH1 peptide vaccine. The DNA sequence reads TGTGCCAGCAGTGAACTGGGGACCGGAGGGAACATTCAGTACTTC. The encoded protein is CASSELGTGGNIQYF.